A selection of T cell receptor beta chains follows, all from one sample in a study of blood T cell repertoires in COVID-19. Using immunoSEQ multiplex PCR, the repertoire was profiled, and TCRdb retains in-frame clones only, with some absent. The table records almost 55,000 clones, 80% to 90% of them present only once. Sequencing input: peripheral blood. These receptors all come from a man aged 50-60 years with acute or convalescent COVID-19. Both conserved end residues are part of each CDR3. The D gene is left open where the match is weak. The size of a clone is reported for some rows only, either as once, few or many, or as a class for expanded clones.

J gene,D gene,clone size,V gene,CDR3 DNA,CDR3 protein
TRBJ1-5,TRBD1,.,TRBV7-8,TGTGCCAGCAGCTTAGACCGGACAGGGCTACAGCCCCAGCATTTT,CASSLDRTGLQPQHF
TRBJ2-7,TRBD1,.,TRBV25-1,TGTGCCAGCAGTGAAAGGGGACAGGGGGTCAGCGAGCAGTACTTC,CASSERGQGVSEQYF
TRBJ1-2,.,once,TRBV9,TGTGCCAGCAGCGTTCAATACAGGGTGAGGGTTGATGGCTACACCTTC,CASSVQYRVRVDGYTF
TRBJ1-2,.,.,TRBV5-8,TGTGCCAGCAGCTTTAGAGGCCGCCGGAATGGCTACACCTTC,CASSFRGRRNGYTF
TRBJ2-3,.,.,TRBV7-9,TGTGCCAGCAGCCTCAGTGCGGGCACAGATACGCAGTATTTT,CASSLSAGTDTQYF
TRBJ1-3,TRBD1,.,TRBV9,TGTGCCAGCAGCCCAGGGACCAGGGGGGCAGGAAACACCATATATTTT,CASSPGTRGAGNTIYF
TRBJ1-4,.,.,TRBV5-1,TGCGCCAGCAGCTTGGTGGGGGGTAATGAAAAACTGTTTTTT,CASSLVGGNEKLFF
TRBJ1-5,TRBD1,.,TRBV7-8,TGTGCCAGCAGCCGACAGACAGGGGCGAATCAGCCCCAGCATTTT,CASSRQTGANQPQHF
TRBJ1-2,.,.,TRBV7-9,TGTGCCAGCAGCCTCGGCTTGAGGAGCTACACCTTC,CASSLGLRSYTF
TRBJ1-2,.,.,TRBV25-1,TGTGCCAGCAGTGGAGGGTTCGGGGGCTACACCTTC,CASSGGFGGYTF
TRBJ2-1,.,.,TRBV25-1,TGTGCCAGCAGTGAATATTGGGCTATCGAGAACAATGAGCAGTTCTTC,CASSEYWAIENNEQFF
TRBJ1-2,TRBD1,.,TRBV15,TGTGCCACCAGCAGAGATCTCGGAGACAGGGGGCATGGCTACACCTTC,CATSRDLGDRGHGYTF
TRBJ2-1,TRBD1,.,TRBV6-5,TGTGCCAGCAGTTACTGGGACAGGGACTACAATGAGCAGTTCTTC,CASSYWDRDYNEQFF
TRBJ1-3,TRBD1,.,TRBV27,TGTGCCAGCAGTTTATCCGGGACAGGGGCGCCCATCTCTGCAAACACCATATATTTT,CASSLSGTGAPISANTIYF
TRBJ2-1,.,.,TRBV4-1,TGCGCCAGCAGCCAAGATGGGGGCTCTTACAATGAGCAGTTCTTC,CASSQDGGSYNEQFF
TRBJ2-1,.,.,TRBV14,TGTGCCAGCAGCCGACTGATCTCCTACAATGAGCAGTTCTTC,CASSRLISYNEQFF
TRBJ2-7,.,.,TRBV18,TGTGCCAGCTCACAACAGGGTGCCTACGAGCAGTACTTC,CASSQQGAYEQYF
TRBJ1-6,.,.,TRBV5-6,TGTGCCAGCAGCGGGGCCGAAAGCTCCTATAATTCACCCCTCCACTTT,CASSGAESSYNSPLHF
TRBJ2-7,.,.,TRBV7-8,TGTGCCAGCAGCGCGAATTTCGAGCAGTACTTC,CASSANFEQYF
TRBJ2-7,.,.,TRBV10-3,TGTGCCATCACGGCGGGGTCCGGCCGGGGGGAGCAGTACTTC,CAITAGSGRGEQYF
TRBJ2-1,.,.,TRBV7-2,TGTGCCAGCAGCTTAGGAGTCTTCTACAATGAGCAGTTCTTC,CASSLGVFYNEQFF
TRBJ2-7,.,.,TRBV19,TGTGCCAGTAGTATCTACCCCCGGGACATACCCTACGAGCAGTACTTC,CASSIYPRDIPYEQYF
TRBJ1-2,.,few,TRBV4-2,TGTGCCAGCAGCCAGGGCCTGGACTATGGCTACACCTTC,CASSQGLDYGYTF
TRBJ2-2,.,.,TRBV13,TGTGCCAGCAGCTTACGGGGGTCGAACACCGGGGAGCTGTTTTTT,CASSLRGSNTGELFF
TRBJ2-7,.,.,TRBV3-1/TRBV3-2,TGTGCCAGCAGCCCTGGGTACGGGGGATTCTACGAGCAGTACTTC,CASSPGYGGFYEQYF
TRBJ1-3,TRBD1,.,TRBV7-6,TGTGCCAGCAGCTTAGGAGGGGACAGCTCTGGAAACACCATATATTTT,CASSLGGDSSGNTIYF
TRBJ1-6,TRBD1,.,TRBV6-1,TGTGCCAGCAGTGATTTTGACAGGGGAGATTCACCCCTCCACTTT,CASSDFDRGDSPLHF
TRBJ1-3,TRBD1,.,TRBV13,TGTGCCAGCAGCTCTTGGGACAGCTCTGGAAACACCATATATTTT,CASSSWDSSGNTIYF
TRBJ1-2,TRBD1,.,TRBV20-1,TGCAGTGCTAGTGGGGACAGGGTGGAGCATGGCTACACCTTC,CSASGDRVEHGYTF
TRBJ2-5,TRBD2,.,TRBV19,TGTGCCAGTAGACCCACGACTAGCGCAGAGACCCAGTACTTC,CASRPTTSAETQYF
TRBJ1-1,TRBD1,.,TRBV5-1,TGCGCCAGCAGCCTAGGACAGGGGTTTAGGATGAACACTGAAGCTTTCTTT,CASSLGQGFRMNTEAFF
TRBJ1-2,.,once,TRBV12-3/TRBV12-4,TGTGCCACCACATACCGGGAAAGATCTGGCTACACCTTC,CATTYRERSGYTF
TRBJ2-2,.,.,TRBV11-2,TGTGCCAGCAGCTTAAGGGGCGCTGGGAACACCGGGGAGCTGTTTTTT,CASSLRGAGNTGELFF
TRBJ2-1,TRBD2,.,TRBV3-1/TRBV3-2,TGTGCCAGCAGCCAGACGGGACTAGCGGACAATGAGCAGTTCTTC,CASSQTGLADNEQFF
TRBJ1-2,.,.,TRBV21-1,TGTGCCAGCAGCAAAGCGGAGGCTAACTATGGCTACACCTTC,CASSKAEANYGYTF
TRBJ1-1,.,.,TRBV29-1,TGCAGCGTTGCGGGACTTTTGAACACTGAAGCTTTCTTT,CSVAGLLNTEAFF
TRBJ1-1,.,.,TRBV28,TGTGCCAGCAGGAGTAGCACTGAAGCTTTCTTT,CASRSSTEAFF
TRBJ2-3,.,few,TRBV11-3,TGTGCCAGCAGCTTGGGGCGGAGCACAGATACGCAGTATTTT,CASSLGRSTDTQYF
TRBJ1-1,.,.,TRBV14,TGTGCCAGCAGCCAAGTCGACAACATGAACACTGAAGCTTTCTTT,CASSQVDNMNTEAFF
TRBJ1-1,.,.,TRBV11-1,TGTGCCAGCAGCTTAGAGCGCCAGGGCACTGAAGCTTTCTTT,CASSLERQGTEAFF
TRBJ2-1,TRBD2,.,TRBV19,TGTGCCAGTAGTATCATGACTAGCGGGAACAATGAGCAGTTCTTC,CASSIMTSGNNEQFF
TRBJ2-1,TRBD2,.,TRBV24-1,TGTGCCACCAGTTGGAATCGACTAGCGGGGGGGAACGCCGACAATGAGCAGTTCTTC,CATSWNRLAGGNADNEQFF
TRBJ1-1,.,.,TRBV15,TGTGCCACCAGCACCCCTATAACATCGGGGAACACTGAAGCTTTCTTT,CATSTPITSGNTEAFF
TRBJ2-5,.,.,TRBV3-1/TRBV3-2,TGTGCCAGCAGCCAAGGTCTAACCCAGTACTTC,CASSQGLTQYF
TRBJ1-5,.,.,TRBV10-3,TGTGCCATCAGAGAAGACAGTTATCAGCCCCAGCATTTT,CAIREDSYQPQHF
TRBJ2-3,TRBD2,.,TRBV11-2,TGTGCCAGCAGCTTAGGCCGGGGGCGGGGGGGCGTCACAGATACGCAGTATTTT,CASSLGRGRGGVTDTQYF
TRBJ1-6,.,once,TRBV5-8,TGTGCCAGCAGCTTGTTCGTAGGGGGGGGAAATTCACCCCTCCACTTT,CASSLFVGGGNSPLHF
TRBJ1-4,.,.,TRBV10-3,TGTGCCATCAGTGAGTCCGCGGGGGATAATGAAAAACTGTTTTTT,CAISESAGDNEKLFF
TRBJ2-1,TRBD1,.,TRBV5-6,TGTGCCAGCAGCTTGGACAGGGGGCTCTACAATGAGCAGTTCTTC,CASSLDRGLYNEQFF
TRBJ2-7,TRBD1,.,TRBV27,TGTGCCAGCAGTTGGGCAGGGGGCGCGAGGGAGCAGTACTTC,CASSWAGGAREQYF
TRBJ2-1,TRBD2,.,TRBV10-3,TGTGCCATCAGCCCACAGACTAGCGGGGGGGCCAATGAGCAGTTCTTC,CAISPQTSGGANEQFF
TRBJ1-2,.,.,TRBV4-1,TGCGCCAGCAGCCAAGGATATACAGGAGTATTCGGCTACACCTTC,CASSQGYTGVFGYTF
TRBJ2-7,TRBD1,.,TRBV10-1,TGCGCCAGCAGTGAGGGGCAGGGGGCAAAATACGAGCAGTACTTC,CASSEGQGAKYEQYF
TRBJ1-5,.,.,TRBV28,TGTGCCAGCAGTACTTTTCAAGTCCGGCGGGTAAACCAGCCCCAGCATTTT,CASSTFQVRRVNQPQHF
TRBJ1-1,.,.,TRBV13,TGTGCCAGCAGCTTAATGGGAGGCACTGAAGCTTTCTTT,CASSLMGGTEAFF
TRBJ1-4,TRBD1,.,TRBV19,TGTGCCAGTAGTGAAACCGGGACAGTGAATGAAAAACTGTTTTTT,CASSETGTVNEKLFF
TRBJ2-3,.,.,TRBV20-1,TGCAGTGCTAGTTCTAGATTTCTCCGGGATACGCAGTATTTT,CSASSRFLRDTQYF
TRBJ1-1,TRBD1,.,TRBV9,TGTGCCAGCAGCTCCCCAGGGGGCACTGAAGCTTTCTTT,CASSSPGGTEAFF
TRBJ2-3,TRBD2,few,TRBV27,TGTGCCAGCAGTTTATCGGCGTCGGGGGGGGATACGCAGTATTTT,CASSLSASGGDTQYF